This passage covers 13 T cell receptor beta chains from one sample sequenced in a study of beta chain features in type 1 diabetes. Overall study results and limits: Shorter TCRB CDR3s, moderately but significantly so, marked every one of the four CD4+ subsets in Type 1 diabetes patients.

Sequenced material consisted of expressed TCRB transcripts (all of the isolated RNA was reverse transcribed). Sequenced by immunoSEQ multiplex PCR; TCRdb stores in-frame clones only, minus some. The table records approximately 29,000 clones, around three fifths of them present only once. These receptors' antigens are unknown. Input material: Tregs from blood. All receptors derive from a woman in her twenties or thirties with type 1 diabetes.

This chain uses TRBV6-5 with TRBJ2-1; D is undetermined. Trimming pared 5 bases from V and 5 bases from J, leaving 13 bases between. The length of the CDR3 is 14 residues. CDR1 is MNHEY and CDR2 is SVGAGI in the germline V gene. CDR3 in DNA: TGTGCCAGCAGTGAAGTCGCCCAGAACAATGAGCAGTTCTTC. Translated, it gives CASSEVAQNNEQFF.

This clone showed up just a few times. This chain joins TRBV6-5 and TRBJ2-1; 8 positions match TRBD2. Germline values: CDR1 MNHEY, CDR2 SVGAGI. This CDR3 spans 13 amino acids. The ends lost 7 bases at V and 4 bases at J; junction bases unmatched: 3. CDR3 DNA: TGTGCCAGCAACCCGGGGGGGTACAATGAGCAGTTCTTC. This codes for CASNPGGYNEQFF.

Sample share makes this clone medium-sized. This chain connects TRBV6-5 to TRBJ2-3, with D unresolved. CDR3 length: 15 amino acids. Germline lookup yields CDR1 MNHEY and CDR2 SVGAGI. Trimming took 0 bases from V and 5 from J, leaving 12 bases between them. The CDR3 DNA reads TGTGCCAGCAGTTACTCGAGGTCTGCTGAAGATACGCAGTATTTT. Protein product: CASSYSRSAEDTQYF.

V gene TRBV6-5 combines with J gene TRBJ1-1, with D tentatively TRBD1 (5 bases). CDR3 size: 16 residues. V gave up 2 bases and J gave up 3 bases, with 16 bases separating them. From germline, CDR1 is MNHEY and CDR2 SVGAGI. The CDR3 spells CASSYPPGGGYTEAFF. The CDR3 DNA reads TGTGCCAGCAGTTACCCCCCCGGGGGGGGATACACTGAAGCTTTCTTT.

The V gene is TRBV9, the J gene TRBJ2-1, with D unclear. The ends were cut back, 1 base at V and 0 bases at J, with 8 bases in the middle. Germline V gene data show CDR1 as SGDLS and CDR2 as YYNGEE. The CDR3 is 15 residues long. CDR3 DNA: TGTGCCAGCAGCGTACTGGCCAGCTCCTACAATGAGCAGTTCTTC. As protein: CASSVLASSYNEQFF.

This rearrangement joins TRBV19 to TRBJ2-1, with 10 bases aligning to TRBD2. The length of the CDR3 is 14 residues. Per germline, CDR1 LNHDA and CDR2 SQIVND (reference sequence). Trimming removed 2 bases from V and 10 bases from J; junction bases left unmatched: 5. CDR3 protein: CASSIRTSGGEQFF. The CDR3 DNA is TGTGCCAGTAGTATACGGACTAGCGGAGGAGAGCAGTTCTTC. Combining the CDR3 with reference TRBV19 and TRBJ2-1 gives the whole variable domain DGGITQSPKYLFRKEGQNVTLSCEQNLNHDAMYWYRQDPGQGLRLIYYSQIVNDFQKGDIAEGYSVSREKKESFPLTVTSAQKNPTAFYLCASSIRTSGGEQFFGPGTRLTVL.

This clone was recorded once. This chain links TRBV7-3 with TRBJ2-1, with D possibly matching TRBD2 (6 bases). The CDR3 length is 15 residues. The V gene lost 5 bases and the J gene lost 3 bases, with 14 bases spanning the gap. The germline CDR1 and CDR2 sequences are SGHTA and FQGTGA. CDR3 sequence (DNA): TGTGCCAGCAGCCGTAGCGGACTTGACTACAATGAGCAGTTCTTC. Translated, it gives CASSRSGLDYNEQFF.

This clone was counted between two and nine times. The chain uses TRBV7-9 and TRBJ2-2, with no clear D. This CDR3 spans 14 amino acids. Germline V lookup: CDR1 SEHNR, CDR2 FQNEAQ (reference sequence). The germline V and J ends were trimmed by 5 bases and 6 bases, with 13 bases remaining between them. The CDR3 region is CASSDKTLAGELFF. The CDR3 DNA reads as TGTGCCAGCAGCGATAAGACACTGGCCGGGGAGCTGTTTTTT. Full variable domain (remainder filled in from reference TRBV7-9 and TRBJ2-2): DTGVSQNPRHKITKRGQNVTFRCDPISEHNRLYWYRQTLGQGPEFLTYFQNEAQLEKSRLLSDRFSAERPKGSFSTLEIQRTEQGDSAMYLCASSDKTLAGELFFGEGSRLTVL.

This clone is termed medium-sized. The chain recombines TRBV7-8 with TRBJ2-7; 8 nucleotides line up with TRBD2. The CDR3 is 14 residues long. V shed 5 bases and J 6 bases; nucleotides not matched to a gene: 9. Germline V gives CDR1 SGHVS, CDR2 FQNEAQ. The CDR3 reads CASSRGTRVSEQYF. The CDR3, as DNA: TGTGCCAGCAGCAGGGGGACTAGGGTCTCCGAGCAGTACTTC.

This chain connects TRBV5-1 to TRBJ2-1, with 8 bases matching TRBD2. V lost 0 bases, J lost 5 bases, and 7 bases stayed unmatched. The CDR3 is made up of 16 amino acids. Germline V gene lookup returns CDR1 SGHRS and CDR2 YFSETQ. CDR3 region: CASSLVAGGRHNEQFF. The CDR3 nucleotides read TGCGCCAGCAGCTTGGTGGCGGGAGGCCGTCACAATGAGCAGTTCTTC.

This rearrangement joins TRBV28 to TRBJ1-2, with D perhaps TRBD1 (5 bases). CDR1 and CDR2 (germline): MDHEN, SYDVKM. The CDR3 is made up of 14 amino acids. V was clipped by 3 bases and J by 4 bases, with 12 bases between them. CDR3 nucleotides: TGTGCCAGCAGTTTTGGTGGCAGGGCCTATGGCTACACCTTC. It is translated as CASSFGGRAYGYTF.

The V and J genes are TRBV19 and TRBJ2-3, with a possible D match to TRBD2 (6 bases). Germline assignment: CDR1 LNHDA and CDR2 SQIVND (reference sequence). V lost 3 bases, J lost 2 bases, and 15 bases lay in between. This CDR3 is built from 16 residues. The CDR3 DNA reads as TGTGCCAGTAGTATGAATCGAGGGACTGTCACAGATACGCAGTATTTT. Encoded protein: CASSMNRGTVTDTQYF.

A note on this clone: The junction and the germline gene differ at one end; a read error may be behind it. This chain links TRBV28 with TRBJ1-2; a weak D match, TRBD1 (6 bases). Germline values: CDR1 MDHEN, CDR2 SYDVKM. The CDR3 has 12 amino acids. In DNA, the CDR3 is TGTGCCAGCAGTTTACCTCTACAGGGCCTTCTCTTC. Translation gives CASSLPLQGLLF.